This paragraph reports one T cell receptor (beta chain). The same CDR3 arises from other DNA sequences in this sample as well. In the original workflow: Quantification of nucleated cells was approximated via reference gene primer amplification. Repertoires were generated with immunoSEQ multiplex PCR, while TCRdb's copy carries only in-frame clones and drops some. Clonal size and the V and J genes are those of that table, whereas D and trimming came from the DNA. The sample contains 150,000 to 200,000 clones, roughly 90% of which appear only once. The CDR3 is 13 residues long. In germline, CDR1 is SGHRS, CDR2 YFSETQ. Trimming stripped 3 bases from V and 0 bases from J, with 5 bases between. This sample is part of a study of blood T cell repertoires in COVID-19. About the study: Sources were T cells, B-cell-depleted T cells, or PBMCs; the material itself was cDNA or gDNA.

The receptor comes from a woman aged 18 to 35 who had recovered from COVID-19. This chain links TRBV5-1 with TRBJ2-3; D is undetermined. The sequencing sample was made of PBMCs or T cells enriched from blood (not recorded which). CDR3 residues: CASSSTSTDTQYF. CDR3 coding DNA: TGCGCCAGCAGCTCGACTAGCACAGATACGCAGTATTTT. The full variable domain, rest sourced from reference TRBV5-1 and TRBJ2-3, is KAGVTQTPRYLIKTRGQQVTLSCSPISGHRSVSWYQQTPGQGLQFLFEYFSETQRNKGNFPGRFSGRQFSNSRSEMNVSTLELGDSALYLCASSSTSTDTQYFGPGTRLTVL.